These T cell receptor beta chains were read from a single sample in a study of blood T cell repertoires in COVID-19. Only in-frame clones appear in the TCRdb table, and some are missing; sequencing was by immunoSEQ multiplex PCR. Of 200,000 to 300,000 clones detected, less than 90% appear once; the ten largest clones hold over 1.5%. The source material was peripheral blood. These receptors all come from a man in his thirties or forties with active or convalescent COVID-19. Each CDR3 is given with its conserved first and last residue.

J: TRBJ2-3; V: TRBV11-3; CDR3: CASSPQSGGVSTDTQYF
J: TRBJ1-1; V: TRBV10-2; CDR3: CASSDPTGGMDTEAFF
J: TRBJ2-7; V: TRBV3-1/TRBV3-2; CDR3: CASSARRAPTYEQYF
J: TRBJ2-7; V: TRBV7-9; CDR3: CASSRESVVIYEQYF
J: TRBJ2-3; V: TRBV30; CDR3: CAWSVLSAGVGDTQYF
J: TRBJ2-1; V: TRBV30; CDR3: CAWSGKTPYNEQFF
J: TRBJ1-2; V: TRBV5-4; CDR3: CASSLGTGKMSGYTF
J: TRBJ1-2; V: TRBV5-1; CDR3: CASSLEGQGWYGYTF
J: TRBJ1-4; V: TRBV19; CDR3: CASSMYVGHSREKLFF
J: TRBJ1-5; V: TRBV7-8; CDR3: CASSSRGGVDQPQHF
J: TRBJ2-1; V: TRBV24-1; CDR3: CATSDPSAGGPWSNEQFF
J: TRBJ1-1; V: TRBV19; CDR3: CASSMQGDTEAFF
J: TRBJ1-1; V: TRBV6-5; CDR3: CASNRVRDTEAFF
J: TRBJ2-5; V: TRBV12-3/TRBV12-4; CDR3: CASSRGQGETQYF
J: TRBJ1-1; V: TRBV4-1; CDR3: CASSQDGGQFEAFF
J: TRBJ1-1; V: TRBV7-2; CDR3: CASSYRQHTEAFF
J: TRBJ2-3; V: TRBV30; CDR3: CAWSESGSTDTQYF
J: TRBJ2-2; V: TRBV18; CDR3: CASATGTANTGELFF
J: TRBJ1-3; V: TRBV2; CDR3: CATRTENTGNTIYF
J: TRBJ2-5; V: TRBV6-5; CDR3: CASSYLGRGQETQYF
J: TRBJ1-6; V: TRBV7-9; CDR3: CASSPSGGSNSPLHF
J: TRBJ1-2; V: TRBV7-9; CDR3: CASSLESVGYTF
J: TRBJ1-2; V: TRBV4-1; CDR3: CASSQAGQGSYGYTF
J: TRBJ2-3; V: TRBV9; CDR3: CASSVRTGNTDTQYF
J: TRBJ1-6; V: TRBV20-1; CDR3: CSASRRRALHF
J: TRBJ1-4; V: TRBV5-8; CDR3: CASRHRGQANEKLFF
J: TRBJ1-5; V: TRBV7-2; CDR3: CASAPGQINQPQHF
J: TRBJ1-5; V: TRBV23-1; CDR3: CASSQSAGREGQPQHF